The following is a T cell receptor (beta chain) sequence with its context. Its antigen remains unknown. This sample is part of a study of human CD8 memory T cell subsets. Study results and limitations: The stem-like memory and precursor exhausted T cell populations displayed similarly high diversity, which was not the case for effector memory cells.

It was UMI-labeled 5' RACE by which the TCR beta libraries were made. From its re-call of the 5' RACE reads, TCRdb lists each CDR3 protein once, without DNA. The sample includes 5,500 to 7,000 distinct CDR3 sequences. The CDR3 is 18 amino acids. This receptor was obtained from a human donor in good health. The sample was CD8+ effector memory T cells (TEM) sorted from PBMCs. Subset in this sample: effector memory CD8 T cells, CCR7- CD45RO+ CD95+. The J gene is TRBJ1-2, the V gene TRBV12-3 or TRBV12-4; TCRdb outputs TRBD1, but without DNA this stays unchecked. The CDR3: CASSLVFGGTGNNYGYTF.